The 5 T cell receptor beta chains below come from one sample, sequenced in a study of shared clonotypes between healthy human individuals. Method: immunoSEQ multiplex PCR; TCRdb's copy keeps in-frame clones and lacks some. The table shows roughly 2.1 million clones, with around 93% occurring only once. In the naive CD8 group, cells lacked CD45RO and were positively selected for CCR7, so terminally differentiated effector memory CD45RA+ cells were left out. Source material: naive CD8+ T cells from PBMCs. All receptors come from a man aged 18 to 29 in good health. Some clones in this sample may be carry-over from other donors' samples.

This chain connects TRBV10-3 to TRBJ2-7, with D possibly being TRBD1 (6 bases). Germline assignment: CDR1 ENHRY and CDR2 SYGVKD. This CDR3 region has 16 residues. V lost 0 bases to trimming and J lost 3 bases, with 15 bases between them. The CDR3 loop is CAISESGAAPHYEQYF. DNA for the CDR3: TGTGCCATCAGTGAGTCGGGGGCTGCCCCCCACTACGAGCAGTACTTC.

The gene calls are TRBV10-3 and TRBJ2-1; D gene uncertain. The V gene lost 0 bases and the J gene lost 7 bases, with 7 bases spanning the gap. The CDR3 spans 13 residues. Germline CDR1 is ENHRY and CDR2 is SYGVKD. CDR3: CAISESERNEQFF. For the CDR3, the DNA is TGTGCCATCAGTGAGTCGGAGAGGAATGAGCAGTTCTTC.

The chain uses TRBV13 and TRBJ2-1; TRBD2 matches 7 bases. CDR3 size: 13 residues. V dropped 5 bases and J dropped 10; count of bases not matched to a gene: 8. Germline V gene data show CDR1 as PRHDT and CDR2 as FYEKMQ (reference sequence). DNA for the CDR3: TGTGCCAGCAGCAGCCGGGACTACTTCGAGCAGTTCTTC. It specifies CASSSRDYFEQFF.

The chain employs TRBV9 and TRBJ2-3, with 10 bases identical to TRBD1. J was trimmed by 1 base and V by 0 bases; bases with no gene match: 2. There are 16 residues in the CDR3. CDR1 SGDLS and CDR2 YYNGEE come from the germline V gene. CDR3 loop: CASSVVGQGRTDTQYF. The CDR3 nucleotides are TGTGCCAGCAGCGTAGTGGGACAGGGGCGCACAGATACGCAGTATTTT.

The rearrangement uses TRBV27 and TRBJ2-3; 7 nucleotides agree with TRBD2. V dropped 4 bases and J dropped 2; count of bases not matched to a gene: 12. The germline V gene encodes CDR1 MNHEY and CDR2 SMNVEV (reference sequence). CDR3 size: 17 residues. The CDR3 loop reads CASSSSAGELLTDTQYF. In DNA, the CDR3 is TGTGCCAGCAGTTCGTCCGCGGGAGAACTCCTCACAGATACGCAGTATTTT.